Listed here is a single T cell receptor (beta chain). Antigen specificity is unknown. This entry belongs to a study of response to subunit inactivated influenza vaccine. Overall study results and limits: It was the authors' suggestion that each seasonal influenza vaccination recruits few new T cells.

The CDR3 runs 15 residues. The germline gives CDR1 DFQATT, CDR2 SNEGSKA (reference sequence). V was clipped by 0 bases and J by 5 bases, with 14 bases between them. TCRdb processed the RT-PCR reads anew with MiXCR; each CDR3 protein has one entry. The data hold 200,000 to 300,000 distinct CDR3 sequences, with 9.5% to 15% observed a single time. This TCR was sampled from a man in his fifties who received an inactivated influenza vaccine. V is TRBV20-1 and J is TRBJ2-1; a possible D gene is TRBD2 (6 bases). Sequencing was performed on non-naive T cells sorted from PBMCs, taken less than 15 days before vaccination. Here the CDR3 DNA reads TGCAGTGCTAGAGATCTTCGGGGGTCGGACAATGAGCAGTTCTTC. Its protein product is CSARDLRGSDNEQFF.